The next 7 T cell receptor beta chains were all read from a single sample in a study of blood T cells in healthy people across ages. It was with a sample-barcoded 5' primer and a J-beta primer mix that a second PCR of roughly 6 to 11 cycles was run. TCRdb independently ran MiXCR on the 5' RACE reads; one entry per CDR3 protein. The sample shows about 640,000 distinct CDR3 sequences, roughly 58% of them seen only once. Source material: blood. The origin of the receptors is a man aged 60 to 75 in good health.

This clonotype turned up a few times. This chain links TRBV20-1 with TRBJ2-7, with a possible D match to TRBD2 (6 bases). This CDR3 has 14 residues. In germline, CDR1 is DFQATT, CDR2 SNEGSKA (reference sequence). Between the trimmed V and J ends, which lost 3 bases and 3 bases, there was a span of 15 bases. CDR3 coding DNA: TGCAGTGCTAGGGGGGACTTGTCAATCTACGAGCAGTACTTC. It encodes CSARGDLSIYEQYF.

The V and J genes are TRBV6-2 or TRBV6-3 and TRBJ1-1; 7 nucleotides agree with TRBD1. V was clipped by 0 bases and J by 5 bases; unmatched bases: 12. The CDR3 contains 17 residues. CDR1 is MNHEY and CDR2 is SVGEGT in the germline V gene. The CDR3 DNA follows: TGTGCCAGCAGTTACTCGACTATACAGGGGCGATGGACTGAAGCTTTCTTT. Protein sequence: CASSYSTIQGRWTEAFF.

V gene TRBV5-1 combines with J gene TRBJ2-1, with D perhaps matching TRBD1 or TRBD2 (6 bases each). The CDR3 loop spans 14 amino acids. CDR1 SGHRS and CDR2 YFSETQ come from the germline V gene. Trimming removed 4 bases at V and 6 bases at J, with 14 bases between. CDR3 sequence: CASSVGGPFNEQFF. The CDR3 bases are TGCGCCAGCAGCGTGGGGGGCCCATTCAATGAGCAGTTCTTC.

This clonotype came up a few times. The chain uses TRBV4-2 and TRBJ1-2; D possibly corresponds to TRBD1 (5 bases). The CDR3 totals 16 residues. Germline V CDR1 and CDR2: LGHNA, YNFKEQ. Trimming took off 1 base at V and 11 bases at J, with 23 bases between the two ends. DNA for the CDR3: TGTGCCAGCAGCCAAGCCCGGGGACGGGCGGGCAGCGGGTACACCTTC. Its translation: CASSQARGRAGSGYTF.

This sequence joins TRBV6-2 or TRBV6-3 and TRBJ1-5; tentative D call: TRBD1 (6 bases). CDR1 is MNHEY and CDR2 is SVGEGT in the germline V gene. V shed 0 bases and J shed 3 bases, with 9 bases lying between them. The CDR3 is made up of 15 amino acids. CDR3 DNA sequence: TGTGCCAGCAGTTACTCGCAGGGGTTCAATCAGCCCCAGCATTTT. Translated, it gives CASSYSQGFNQPQHF.

In this sample, this clonotype turned up a few times. The V call is TRBV29-1, the J call TRBJ2-5; D possibly corresponds to TRBD1 (5 bases). Per the germline V gene, CDR1 is SQVTM and CDR2 is ANQGSEA. Trimming removed 6 bases at V and 2 bases at J, with 13 bases between. The CDR3 covers 13 residues. The CDR3 nucleotides read TGCAGCGTCCAGGGTGGTCGGCAAGAGACCCAGTACTTC. As protein: CSVQGGRQETQYF.

The chain is built from TRBV20-1 and TRBJ1-1, with 9 bases fitting TRBD1. The CDR3 sequence is 13 residues long. Germline V gene sequence: CDR1 DFQATT, CDR2 SNEGSKA (reference sequence). Unmatched junction bases numbered 5, after V lost 6 bases and J lost 3 bases. This CDR3 is CSARDREDTEAFF. CDR3 DNA sequence: TGCAGTGCGCGGGACAGGGAGGACACTGAAGCTTTCTTT.